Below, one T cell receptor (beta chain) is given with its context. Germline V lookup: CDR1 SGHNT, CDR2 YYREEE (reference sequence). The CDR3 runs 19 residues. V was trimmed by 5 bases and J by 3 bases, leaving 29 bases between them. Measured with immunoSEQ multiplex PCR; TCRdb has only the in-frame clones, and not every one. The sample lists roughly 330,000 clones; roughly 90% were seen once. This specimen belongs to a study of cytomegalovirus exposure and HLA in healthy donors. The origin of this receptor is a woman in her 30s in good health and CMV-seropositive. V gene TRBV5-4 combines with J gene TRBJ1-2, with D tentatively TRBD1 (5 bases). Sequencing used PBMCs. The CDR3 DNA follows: TGTGCCAGCAGTTCTGGGACCTCAGGACCTACTCTGTCCTACTATGGCTACACCTTC. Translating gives CASSSGTSGPTLSYYGYTF.